Following are 17 T cell receptor beta chains from one sample sequenced in a study of Ad26.COV2.S vaccination and SARS-CoV-2 variants. Some clones are missing from TCRdb's copy, which holds only in-frame ones; the method was immunoSEQ multiplex PCR. Of about 430,000 clones listed, 90% are singletons. Treatment: some 20 received Ad26.COV2.S at low or high dose, single or two shots; roughly five received placebo; per-sample allocation not given. Collection of the samples took place on day 63 after the first injection of vaccine or placebo. This specimen consisted of peripheral blood, obtained in a trial of Ad26.COV2.S vaccine versus placebo. These receptors were taken from a person aged 18-65 years who received the Ad26.COV2.S COVID-19 vaccine or a placebo.

This chain joins TRBV5-4 and TRBJ2-6; D possibly matches TRBD1 or TRBD2 (6 bases each). The V and J ends lost 5 bases and 3 bases respectively, with 18 bases between them. The germline V gene encodes CDR1 SGHNT and CDR2 YYREEE (reference sequence). This CDR3 region has 17 residues. This CDR3 reads CASSTEGVVSGANVLTF. CDR3 nucleotides: TGTGCCAGCAGTACGGAGGGGGTAGTAAGTGGGGCCAACGTCCTGACTTTC. The variable domain in full, with the rest retrieved from reference TRBV5-4 and TRBJ2-6, is ETGVTQSPTHLIKTRGQQVTLRCSSQSGHNTVSWYQQALGQGPQFIFQYYREEENGRGNFPPRFSGLQFPNYSSELNVNALELDDSALYLCASSTEGVVSGANVLTFGAGSRLTVL.

The CDR3 loop reads CASSLAGHTRGNEQFF. CDR3 DNA sequence: TGTGCCAGCAGCTTAGCGGGACATACAAGAGGGAATGAGCAGTTCTTC. This chain uses TRBV7-6 with TRBJ2-1; the D gene is possibly TRBD1 (6 bases). Trimming removed 0 bases at V and 7 bases at J, with 16 bases between. The germline gives CDR1 SGHVS, CDR2 FNYEAQ. The CDR3 loop spans 16 amino acids.

The rearrangement links TRBV18 to TRBJ1-2; no reliable D call. Trimming removed 3 bases from V and 2 bases from J, with 16 bases in between. The CDR3 consists of 16 residues. Germline lookup yields CDR1 KGHSH and CDR2 LQKENI. CDR3 DNA: TGTGCCAGCTCACCTTTGCAGGATACCTTAAACTATGGCTACACCTTC. Translation gives CASSPLQDTLNYGYTF.

The genes are TRBV7-9 and TRBJ2-1; 16 bases are a match to TRBD2. Germline V gene sequence: CDR1 SEHNR, CDR2 FQNEAQ (reference sequence). There are 17 residues in the CDR3. J was trimmed by 8 bases and V by 5 bases; bases with no gene match: 9. CDR3 nucleotides: TGTGCCAGCAGCGGACCGGGACTAGCGGGAGGGCCGCATGAGCAGTTCTTC. It codes for CASSGPGLAGGPHEQFF.

The chain has TRBV2 and TRBJ1-4; 8 positions agree with TRBD1. Trimming removed 6 bases from V and 8 bases from J; junction bases left unmatched: 8. The CDR3 length is 14 residues. Germline CDR1 is SNHLY and CDR2 is FYNNEI. In nucleotides, the CDR3 is TGTGCCAGCAGGAGGACAGGGTCTAGCGAAAAACTGTTTTTT. Encoded protein: CASRRTGSSEKLFF.

The V call is TRBV6-5, the J call TRBJ1-4, with D possibly matching TRBD1 (6 bases). V was cut by 7 bases and J by 7 bases, with 13 bases left in between. There are 13 residues in the CDR3. Germline CDR1 is MNHEY and CDR2 is SVGAGI. CDR3 coding DNA: TGTGCCAGCATCGGGGGGGGGCGTGAAAAACTGTTTTTT. It encodes CASIGGGREKLFF.

The chain links TRBV12-3 or TRBV12-4 to TRBJ1-5, with unresolved D. The CDR3 totals 12 residues. V was pared by 5 bases and J by 6 bases, with 8 bases between. As DNA, the CDR3 is TGTGCCAGCAGTATCAGTGTTCAGCCCCAGCATTTT. This translates into CASSISVQPQHF.

The CDR3 loop reads CASSPRDDTDTQYF. DNA for the CDR3: TGTGCCAGCTCCCCCAGAGACGACACAGATACGCAGTATTTT. The J gene is TRBJ2-3, the V gene TRBV18; D unresolved. V dropped 6 bases and J dropped 2 bases, with 12 bases sitting between them. This CDR3 contains 14 residues. CDR1 is KGHSH and CDR2 is LQKENI in the germline V gene.

DNA of the CDR3: TGTGCCAGCAGTTTGGAGGGCGGAACCTACGAGCAGTACTTC. Encoded protein: CASSLEGGTYEQYF. The chain carries TRBV28 and TRBJ2-7; perhaps TRBD2 as D (6 bases). Per germline, CDR1 MDHEN and CDR2 SYDVKM. Between the trimmed V and J ends, which lost 3 bases and 2 bases, there was a span of 11 bases. The CDR3 has 14 amino acids.

The gene calls are TRBV18 and TRBJ2-1, with D possibly matching TRBD2 (6 bases). This CDR3 is 15 amino acids long. Germline loops: CDR1 KGHSH, CDR2 LQKENI. The V end lost 7 bases, the J end lost 10 bases, and 23 bases lay between the germline ends. CDR3: CASFAGSRLPWEQFF. CDR3 in DNA: TGTGCCAGCTTCGCCGGGAGTAGACTCCCGTGGGAGCAGTTCTTC.

The CDR3 DNA sequence: TGTGCCAGCAGTTTAAGAGGGGGAATGGGGACCCCCTACAATGAGCAGTTCTTC. It encodes CASSLRGGMGTPYNEQFF. This chain links TRBV28 with TRBJ2-1; the D gene is possibly TRBD1 (6 bases). CDR1 is MDHEN, CDR2 SYDVKM, per germline. The CDR3 is made up of 18 amino acids. V was clipped by 2 bases and J by 2 bases, with 19 bases between them.

This clone was found once. V usage is TRBV5-6 and J usage is TRBJ1-5, with 9 bases matching TRBD1. V shed 2 bases and J 9 bases; nucleotides not matched to a gene: 9. This CDR3 is built from 15 residues. CDR1 is SGHDT, CDR2 YYEEEE, per germline. Here the CDR3 reads CASSFRQGGVGPQHF. The DNA for the CDR3 is TGTGCCAGCAGCTTTCGACAGGGGGGAGTAGGGCCCCAGCATTTT.

The chain couples TRBV4-3 to TRBJ2-1; D possibly corresponds to TRBD2 (6 bases). V lost 0 bases and J 15 bases, leaving 15 bases between the germline ends. Germline CDR1 LGHNA, CDR2 YSLEER. This CDR3 has 13 amino acids. Here the CDR3 DNA reads TGCGCCAGCAGCCAAGATGGAATTAGCGGTACGTTCTTC. Translated, it gives CASSQDGISGTFF.

J is TRBJ2-7 and V is TRBV7-2; 11 positions match TRBD2. The CDR3 totals 14 residues. From germline, CDR1 is SGHTA and CDR2 FQGNSA. V lost 6 bases and J lost 3; bases outside the gene matches: 4. CDR3: CASSSTSGDYEQYF. CDR3 coding DNA: TGTGCCAGCAGTTCGACTAGCGGGGACTACGAGCAGTACTTC. The variable domain in full, completed from reference TRBV7-2 and TRBJ2-7, reads GAGVSQSPSNKVTEKGKDVELRCDPISGHTALYWYRQSLGQGLEFLIYFQGNSAPDKSGLPSDRFSAERTGGSVSTLTIQRTQQEDSAVYLCASSSTSGDYEQYFGPGTRLTVT.

V is TRBV21-1 and J is TRBJ1-1; the D call of TRBD1 is as the table states it, not checked on the DNA. TRBV21-1 is labeled a pseudogene. The CDR3 length is 15 residues. CDR3 DNA: TGTGCCAGCGTCAAGGGAAACAGGGAGAACACTGAAGCTTTCTTT. Its translation: CASVKGNRENTEAFF.

V and J are TRBV10-2 and TRBJ2-1; 11 positions match TRBD2. Germline CDR1 WSHSY, CDR2 SAAADI. This CDR3 has 16 amino acids. Trimming at V came to 5 bases and at J to 4 bases, leaving 7 bases not matched to a gene. CDR3 sequence reads: CASSRPGLAEYNEQFF. The CDR3 DNA reads TGCGCCAGCAGTCGTCCGGGACTAGCGGAATACAATGAGCAGTTCTTC.

The chain recombines TRBV7-9 with TRBJ2-5; a possible D gene is TRBD2 (6 bases). The V gene lost 1 base and the J gene lost 5 bases, with 20 bases spanning the gap. The length of the CDR3 is 17 residues. Per germline, CDR1 SEHNR and CDR2 FQNEAQ (reference sequence). The DNA of the CDR3 is TGTGCCAGCAGCTTAGACGGATTAGGGAGGCTCTGGGAGACCCAGTACTTC. Translation: CASSLDGLGRLWETQYF.